This TCR beta chain was sequenced during a study of blood T cell repertoires in COVID-19. Turning to the study itself: Both acute and convalescent COVID-19 samples were obtained from the United States, Italy and Spain. T cells, B-cell-depleted T cells, or PBMCs supplied cDNA or gDNA.

In the original processing: Quantification of nucleated cells was approximated via reference gene primer amplification. Sequencing was performed with immunoSEQ multiplex PCR; in TCRdb, only in-frame clones are kept and a portion is missing. D and trimming were read from the DNA, whereas the V and J calls and clone size are those reported in that table. The sample yields around 140,000 clones, about 80% seen once. Trimming took 7 bases from V and 0 from J; bases not matched to a gene: 5. This CDR3 has 15 amino acids. CDR1 and CDR2 from the germline V gene are KGHDR and SFDVKD. The sequenced material came from peripheral blood. V usage is TRBV24-1 and J usage is TRBJ2-3, with 8 nucleotides matching TRBD2. The clonotype comes from a woman aged 60-75 years with acute or convalescent COVID-19. The CDR3: CATSTSGPSTDTQYF. CDR3 coding DNA: TGTGCCACCAGCACTAGCGGTCCTAGCACAGATACGCAGTATTTT.